This TCR beta chain was sequenced during a study of T cell responses to AZD1222 COVID-19 vaccine. The germline V gene encodes CDR1 SGHNT and CDR2 YYREEE (reference sequence). CDR3 length equals 16 residues. The ends were cut back, 4 bases at V and 2 bases at J, with 17 bases in the middle. The protocol was immunoSEQ multiplex PCR, while the TCRdb copy is restricted to in-frame clones and leaves out a portion. In the table there are approximately 100,000 clones, 85% of which are singletons. The sample in question was peripheral blood, obtained 28 days after the second AZD1222 dose. The receptor comes from an adult who received the AZD1222 COVID-19 vaccine. The J gene is TRBJ2-3, the V gene TRBV5-4; D is perhaps TRBD2 (5 bases). CDR3 bases: TGTGCCAGCAGCCGGGGAATGGATCCGGTCACAGATACGCAGTATTTT. This gives the protein CASSRGMDPVTDTQYF.